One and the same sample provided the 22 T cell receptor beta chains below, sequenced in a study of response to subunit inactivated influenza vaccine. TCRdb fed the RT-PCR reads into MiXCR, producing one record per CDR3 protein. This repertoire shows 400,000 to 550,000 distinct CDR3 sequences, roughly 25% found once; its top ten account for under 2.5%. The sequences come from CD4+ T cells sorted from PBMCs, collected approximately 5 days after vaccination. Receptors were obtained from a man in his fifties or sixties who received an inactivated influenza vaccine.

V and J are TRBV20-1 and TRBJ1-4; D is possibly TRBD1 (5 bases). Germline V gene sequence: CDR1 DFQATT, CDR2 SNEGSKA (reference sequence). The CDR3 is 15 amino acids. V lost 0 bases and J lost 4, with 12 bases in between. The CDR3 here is CSARDQGGDNEKLFF. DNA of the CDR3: TGCAGTGCTAGAGACCAGGGAGGGGATAATGAAAAACTGTTTTTT.

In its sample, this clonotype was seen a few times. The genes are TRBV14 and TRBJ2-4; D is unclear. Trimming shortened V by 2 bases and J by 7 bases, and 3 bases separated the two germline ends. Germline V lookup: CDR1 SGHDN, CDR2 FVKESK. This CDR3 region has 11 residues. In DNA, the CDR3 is TGTGCCAGCAGCCAACATAACATTCAGTACTTC. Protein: CASSQHNIQYF. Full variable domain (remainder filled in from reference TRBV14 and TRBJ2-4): EAGVTQFPSHSVIEKGQTVTLRCDPISGHDNLYWYRRVMGKEIKFLLHFVKESKQDESGMPNNRFLAERTGGTYSTLKVQPAELEDSGVYFCASSQHNIQYFGAGTRLSVL.

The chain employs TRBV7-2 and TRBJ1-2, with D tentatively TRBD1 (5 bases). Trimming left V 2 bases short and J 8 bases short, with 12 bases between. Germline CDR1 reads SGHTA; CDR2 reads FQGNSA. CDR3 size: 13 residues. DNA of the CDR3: TGTGCCAGCAGCTTAAGGGGTTTTGGAGGCTACACCTTC. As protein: CASSLRGFGGYTF.

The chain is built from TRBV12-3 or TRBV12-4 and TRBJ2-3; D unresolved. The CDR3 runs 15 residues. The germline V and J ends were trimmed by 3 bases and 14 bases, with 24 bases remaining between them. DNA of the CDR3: TGTGCCAGCAGTTTGAGCTCGACCGACACCCGACGTAGGTATTTT. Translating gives CASSLSSTDTRRRYF.

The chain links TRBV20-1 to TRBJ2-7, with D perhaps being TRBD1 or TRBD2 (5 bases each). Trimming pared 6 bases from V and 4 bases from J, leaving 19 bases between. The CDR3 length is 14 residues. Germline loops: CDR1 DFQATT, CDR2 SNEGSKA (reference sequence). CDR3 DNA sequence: TGCAGTGCCCCCAGGGCTAGCTATCATTACGAGCAGTACTTC. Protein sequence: CSAPRASYHYEQYF.

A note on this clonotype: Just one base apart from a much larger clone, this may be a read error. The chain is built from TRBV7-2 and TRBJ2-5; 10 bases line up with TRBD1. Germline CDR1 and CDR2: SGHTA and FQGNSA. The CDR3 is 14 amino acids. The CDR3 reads CASSLGDRGETQSF. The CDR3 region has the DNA TGTGCCAGCAGCTTAGGGGACAGGGGTGAGACCCAGTCCTTC.

CDR3 sequence reads: CASSSGLAGGSSYEQYF. In nucleotides, the CDR3 is TGTGCCAGCAGTTCGGGACTAGCGGGAGGGAGCTCCTACGAGCAGTACTTC. The chain links TRBV28 to TRBJ2-7; 16 bases line up with TRBD2. Germline values: CDR1 MDHEN, CDR2 SYDVKM. V lost 4 bases to trimming and J lost 0 bases; unmatched junction nucleotides: 3. The CDR3 length is 17 residues. The full variable domain, in which reference TRBV28 and TRBJ2-7 provide the parts outside the CDR3, is DVKVTQSSRYLVKRTGEKVFLECVQDMDHENMFWYRQDPGLGLRLIYFSYDVKMKEKGDIPEGYSVSREKKERFSLILESASTNQTSMYLCASSSGLAGGSSYEQYFGPGTRLTVT.

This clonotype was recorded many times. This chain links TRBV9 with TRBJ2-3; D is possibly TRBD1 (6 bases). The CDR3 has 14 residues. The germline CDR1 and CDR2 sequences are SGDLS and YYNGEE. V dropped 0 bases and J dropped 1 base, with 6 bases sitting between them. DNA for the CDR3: TGTGCCAGCAGCGTAGGACAGGGCACAGATACGCAGTATTTT. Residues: CASSVGQGTDTQYF. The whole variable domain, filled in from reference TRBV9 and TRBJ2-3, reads DSGVTQTPKHLITATGQRVTLRCSPRSGDLSVYWYQQSLDQGLQFLIQYYNGEERAKGNILERFSAQQFPDLHSELNLSSLELGDSALYFCASSVGQGTDTQYFGPGTRLTVL.

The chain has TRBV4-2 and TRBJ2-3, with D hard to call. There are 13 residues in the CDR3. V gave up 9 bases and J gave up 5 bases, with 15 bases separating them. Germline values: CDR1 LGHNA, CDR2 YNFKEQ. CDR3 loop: CASKPIAGDTQYF. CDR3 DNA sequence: TGTGCCAGTAAGCCAATAGCAGGAGATACGCAGTATTTT.

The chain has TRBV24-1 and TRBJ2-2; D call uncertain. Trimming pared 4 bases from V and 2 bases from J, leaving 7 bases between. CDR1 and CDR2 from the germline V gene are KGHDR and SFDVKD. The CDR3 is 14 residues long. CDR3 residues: CATSETLNTGELFF. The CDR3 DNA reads TGTGCCACCAGTGAGACCCTAAACACCGGGGAGCTGTTTTTT.

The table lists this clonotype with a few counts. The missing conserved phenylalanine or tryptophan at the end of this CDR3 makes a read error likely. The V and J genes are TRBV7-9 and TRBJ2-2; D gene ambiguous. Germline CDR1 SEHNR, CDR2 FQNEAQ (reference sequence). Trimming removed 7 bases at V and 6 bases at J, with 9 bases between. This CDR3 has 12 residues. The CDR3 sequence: CASTREAGELFS. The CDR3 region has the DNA TGTGCCAGCACCCGTGAGGCCGGGGAGCTGTTTTCT.

The CDR3 protein is CSARVGPQETQYF. In DNA, the CDR3 is TGCAGTGCCCGGGTCGGGCCCCAAGAGACCCAGTACTTC. V usage is TRBV20-1 and J usage is TRBJ2-5, with no clear D. V was shortened by 6 bases and J by 1 base, with 12 bases between the two germline ends. Per the germline V gene, CDR1 is DFQATT and CDR2 is SNEGSKA (reference sequence). This CDR3 comprises 13 residues.

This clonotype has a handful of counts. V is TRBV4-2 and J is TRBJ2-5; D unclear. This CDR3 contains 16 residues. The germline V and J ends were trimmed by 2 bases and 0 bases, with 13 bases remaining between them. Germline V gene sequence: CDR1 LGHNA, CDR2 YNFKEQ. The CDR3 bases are TGTGCCAGCAGCCAACCGGGCCCCCTGTACCAAGAGACCCAGTACTTC. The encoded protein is CASSQPGPLYQETQYF.

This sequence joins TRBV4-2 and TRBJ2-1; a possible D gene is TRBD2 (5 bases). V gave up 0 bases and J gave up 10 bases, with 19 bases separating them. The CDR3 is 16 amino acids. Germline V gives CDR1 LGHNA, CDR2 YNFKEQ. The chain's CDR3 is CASSQEGDGGPTEQFF. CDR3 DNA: TGTGCCAGCAGCCAAGAGGGAGACGGTGGGCCAACGGAGCAGTTCTTC.

The CDR3 DNA reads as TGTGCCAGCAGCTTAGGCGAAGCGGCCTCCTACGAGCAGTACTTC. Protein sequence: CASSLGEAASYEQYF. The V call is TRBV7-9, the J call TRBJ2-7, with D perhaps matching TRBD2 (5 bases). CDR1 is SEHNR and CDR2 is FQNEAQ in the germline V gene (reference sequence). Trimming took off 1 base at V and 0 bases at J, with 10 bases between the two ends. This CDR3 has 15 amino acids. The full variable domain, with the rest looked up from reference TRBV7-9 and TRBJ2-7, is DTGVSQNPRHKITKRGQNVTFRCDPISEHNRLYWYRQTLGQGPEFLTYFQNEAQLEKSRLLSDRFSAERPKGSFSTLEIQRTEQGDSAMYLCASSLGEAASYEQYFGPGTRLTVT.

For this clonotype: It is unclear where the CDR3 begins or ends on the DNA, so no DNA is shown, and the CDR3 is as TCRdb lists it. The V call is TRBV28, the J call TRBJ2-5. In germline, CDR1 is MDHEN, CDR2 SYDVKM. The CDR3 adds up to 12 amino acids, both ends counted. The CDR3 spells CASSSSTETQYF.

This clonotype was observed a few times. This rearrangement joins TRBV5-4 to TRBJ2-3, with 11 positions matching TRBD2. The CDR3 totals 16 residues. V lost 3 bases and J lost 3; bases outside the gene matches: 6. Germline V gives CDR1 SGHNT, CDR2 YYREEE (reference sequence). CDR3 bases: TGTGCCAGCAGCTCGAAACTAGCGGGAGTTACAGATACGCAGTATTTT. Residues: CASSSKLAGVTDTQYF.

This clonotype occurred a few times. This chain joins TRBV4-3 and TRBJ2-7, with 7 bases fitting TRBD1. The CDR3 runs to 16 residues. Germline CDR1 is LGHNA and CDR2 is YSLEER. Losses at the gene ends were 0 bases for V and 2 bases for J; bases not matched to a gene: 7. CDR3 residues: CASSQDTRQGAYEQYF. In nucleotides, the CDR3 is TGCGCCAGCAGCCAAGATACGCGGCAGGGGGCCTACGAGCAGTACTTC.

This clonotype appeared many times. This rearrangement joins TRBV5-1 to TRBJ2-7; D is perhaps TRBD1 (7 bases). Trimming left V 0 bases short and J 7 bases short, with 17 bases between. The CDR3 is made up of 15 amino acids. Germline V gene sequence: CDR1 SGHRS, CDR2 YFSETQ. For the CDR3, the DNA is TGCGCCAGCAGCTTGGGTGGACAGGAGGGCCGGGAGCAGTACTTC. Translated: CASSLGGQEGREQYF.

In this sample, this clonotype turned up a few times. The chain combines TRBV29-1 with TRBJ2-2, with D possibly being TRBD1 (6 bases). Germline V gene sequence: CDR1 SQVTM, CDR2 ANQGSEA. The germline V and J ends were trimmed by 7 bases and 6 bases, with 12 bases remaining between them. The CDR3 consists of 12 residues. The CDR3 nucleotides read TGCAGCGCTTCCACAGGGTCCGGGGAGCTGTTTTTT. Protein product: CSASTGSGELFF.

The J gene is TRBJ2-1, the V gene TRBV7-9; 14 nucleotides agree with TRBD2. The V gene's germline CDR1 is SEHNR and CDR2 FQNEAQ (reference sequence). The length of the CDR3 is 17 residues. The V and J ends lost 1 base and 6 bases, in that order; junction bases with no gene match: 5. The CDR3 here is CASSLGPTSGGANEQFF. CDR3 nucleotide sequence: TGTGCCAGCAGCTTAGGACCGACTAGCGGGGGGGCCAATGAGCAGTTCTTC.

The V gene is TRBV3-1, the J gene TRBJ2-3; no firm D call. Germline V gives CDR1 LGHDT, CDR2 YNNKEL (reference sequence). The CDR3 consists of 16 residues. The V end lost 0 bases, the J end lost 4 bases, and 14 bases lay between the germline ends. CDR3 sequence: CASSQDEPGRPDTQYF. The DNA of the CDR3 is TGTGCCAGCAGCCAAGACGAGCCCGGGCGCCCAGATACGCAGTATTTT.